This T cell receptor (beta chain) was captured in a study of regulatory T cells in long-lasting Graves disease. Indicated time point: newly diagnosed GD, antithyroid drugs for less than 3 months. PBMC-extracted RNA yielded the TCR library. The germline V gene has CDR1 SNHLY and CDR2 FYNNEI. CDR3 size: 13 residues. Trimming removed 10 bases from V and 5 bases from J, with 17 bases in between. This clonotype was detected many times. Antigen unknown. Both iRepertoire HTBI primers and Arm-PCR of CDR3 regions were used to build the TCR beta libraries. MiXCR was run by TCRdb on the multiplex PCR reads, yielding one entry per CDR3 protein. The repertoire consists of a few hundred thousand distinct CDR3 sequences, with over 15% occurring once and the leading ten covering 25% to 30%. The study, taken as a whole, reports: A reduction in accuracy may have resulted from the small sample size. Persistent disease preferred TRBV28, TRBJ1-2 and TRBJ2-5; new disease, TRBV20-1 and TRBJ2-1.

The same data also went into a second study, on T cells in Graves' hyperthyroidism and ophthalmopathy. This second study says: Uncontrolled infection, other autoimmune disease, pregnancy or lactation barred patients from enrollment. Among clonotypes expanded in thyroid above 0.001, most were also found in blood.

This TCR was sampled from a man aged 35 to 55 with Graves disease. The chain carries TRBV2 and TRBJ2-5; D is possibly TRBD1 (9 bases). The specimen was peripheral blood mononuclear cells (PBMCs), collected at new diagnosis, from a patient treated with antithyroid drugs. The CDR3: CATSGGTGETQYF. The CDR3 nucleotides are TGTGCCACTTCGGGGGGGACAGGGGAGACCCAGTACTTC. Based on the CDR3 plus reference TRBV2 and TRBJ2-5, the full variable domain is EPEVTQTPSHQVTQMGQEVILRCVPISNHLYFYWYRQILGQKVEFLVSFYNNEISEKSEIFDDQFSVERPDGSNFTLKIRSTKLEDSAMYFCATSGGTGETQYFGPGTRLLVL.